This TCR beta chain came from a study of T cell repertoires in cytomegalovirus infection. There are many counts of this clonotype. Antigen unknown. Germline CDR1 is SGHTA and CDR2 is FQGNSA. CDR3 size: 13 residues. Between the trimmed V and J ends, which lost 1 base and 5 bases, there was a span of 8 bases. The study, taken as a whole, reports: In two of eight donors, the top clonotype was HLA-C-restricted CMV-specific. Identification of carriers of CMV plus the relevant HLA was performed using cumulative public TCR beta family frequency.

Using its own MiXCR run on the reads, TCRdb lists one record per CDR3 protein. This sample carries about 360,000 distinct CDR3 sequences, 15% to 20% of them seen once, and the ten largest clones take under 9%. This chain joins TRBV7-2 and TRBJ2-5; a possible D gene is TRBD1 (5 bases). The TCR originated in a human donor in good health (CMV status not recorded). Some clones in this sample may be carry-over from other donors' samples. Material for sequencing was PBMCs. CDR3 DNA sequence: TGTGCCAGCAGCTTAGAGGGGATCGAGACCCAGTACTTC. Its translation: CASSLEGIETQYF.